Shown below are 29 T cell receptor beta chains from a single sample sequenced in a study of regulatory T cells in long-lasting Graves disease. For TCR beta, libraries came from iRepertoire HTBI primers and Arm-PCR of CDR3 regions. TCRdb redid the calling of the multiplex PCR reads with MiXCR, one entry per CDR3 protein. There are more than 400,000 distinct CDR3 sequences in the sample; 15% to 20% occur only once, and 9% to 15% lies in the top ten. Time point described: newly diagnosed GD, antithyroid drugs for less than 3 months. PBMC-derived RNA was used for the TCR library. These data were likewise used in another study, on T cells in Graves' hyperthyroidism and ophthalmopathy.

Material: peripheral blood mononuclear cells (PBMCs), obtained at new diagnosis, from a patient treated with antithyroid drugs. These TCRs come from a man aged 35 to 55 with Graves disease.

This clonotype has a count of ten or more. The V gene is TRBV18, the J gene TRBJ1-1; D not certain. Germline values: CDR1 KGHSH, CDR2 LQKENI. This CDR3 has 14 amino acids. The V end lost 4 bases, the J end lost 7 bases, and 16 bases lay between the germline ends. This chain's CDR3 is CASSQDEKSLEAFF. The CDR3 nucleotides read TGTGCCAGCTCACAGGACGAGAAATCCCTTGAAGCTTTCTTT.

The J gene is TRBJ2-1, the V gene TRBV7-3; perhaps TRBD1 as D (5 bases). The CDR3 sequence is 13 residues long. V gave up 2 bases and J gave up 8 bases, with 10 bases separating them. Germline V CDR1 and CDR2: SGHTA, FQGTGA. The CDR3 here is CASSLFRGYEQFF. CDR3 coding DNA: TGTGCCAGCAGCTTATTTAGGGGATATGAGCAGTTCTTC.

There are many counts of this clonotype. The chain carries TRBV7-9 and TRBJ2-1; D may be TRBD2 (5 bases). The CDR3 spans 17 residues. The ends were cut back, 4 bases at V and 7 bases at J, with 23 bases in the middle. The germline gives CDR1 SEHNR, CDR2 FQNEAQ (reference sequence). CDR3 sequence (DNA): TGTGCCAGCAGCTCCCCGGCCGGGAAGAGGGTGGGGAATGAGCAGTTCTTC. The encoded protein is CASSSPAGKRVGNEQFF.

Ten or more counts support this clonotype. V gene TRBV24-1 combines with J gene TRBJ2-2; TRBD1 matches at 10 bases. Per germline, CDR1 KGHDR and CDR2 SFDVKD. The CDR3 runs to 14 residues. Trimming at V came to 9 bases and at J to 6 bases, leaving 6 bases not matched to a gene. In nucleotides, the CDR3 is TGTGCCACCCGGGACAGGGGTAGGTCCGGGGAGCTGTTTTTT. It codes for CATRDRGRSGELFF.

DNA of the CDR3: TGTGCCAGCTCACCGGGCCTCGACCTCGGCTACACCTTC. This encodes CASSPGLDLGYTF. This rearrangement joins TRBV18 to TRBJ1-2, with unresolved D. CDR3 length: 13 amino acids. The germline V gene has CDR1 KGHSH and CDR2 LQKENI. The germline V and J ends were trimmed by 3 bases and 8 bases, with 13 bases remaining between them. The variable domain in full, completed from reference TRBV18 and TRBJ1-2, reads NAGVMQNPRHLVRRRGQEARLRCSPMKGHSHVYWYRQLPEEGLKFMVYLQKENIIDESGMPKERFSAEFPKEGPSILRIQQVVRGDSAAYFCASSPGLDLGYTFGSGTRLTVV.

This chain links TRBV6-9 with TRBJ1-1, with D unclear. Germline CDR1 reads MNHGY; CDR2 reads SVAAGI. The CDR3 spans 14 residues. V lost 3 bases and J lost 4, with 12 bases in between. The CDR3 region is CASSYRPQGTEAFF. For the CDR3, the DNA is TGTGCCAGCAGTTACCGGCCCCAAGGCACTGAAGCTTTCTTT.

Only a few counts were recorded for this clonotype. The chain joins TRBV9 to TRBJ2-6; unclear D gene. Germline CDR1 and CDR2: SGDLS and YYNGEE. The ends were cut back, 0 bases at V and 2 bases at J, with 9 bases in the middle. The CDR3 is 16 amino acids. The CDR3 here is CASSVEGRAGANVLTF. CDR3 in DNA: TGTGCCAGCAGCGTAGAGGGCCGAGCTGGGGCCAACGTCCTGACTTTC. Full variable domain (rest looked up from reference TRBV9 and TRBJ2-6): DSGVTQTPKHLITATGQRVTLRCSPRSGDLSVYWYQQSLDQGLQFLIQYYNGEERAKGNILERFSAQQFPDLHSELNLSSLELGDSALYFCASSVEGRAGANVLTFGAGSRLTVL.

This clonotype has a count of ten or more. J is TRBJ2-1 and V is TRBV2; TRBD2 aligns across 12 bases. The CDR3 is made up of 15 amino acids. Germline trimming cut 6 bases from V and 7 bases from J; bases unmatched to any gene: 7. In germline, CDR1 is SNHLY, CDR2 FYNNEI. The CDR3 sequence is CASRELAGGGNEQFF. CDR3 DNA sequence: TGTGCCAGCAGAGAGCTAGCGGGAGGGGGGAATGAGCAGTTCTTC.

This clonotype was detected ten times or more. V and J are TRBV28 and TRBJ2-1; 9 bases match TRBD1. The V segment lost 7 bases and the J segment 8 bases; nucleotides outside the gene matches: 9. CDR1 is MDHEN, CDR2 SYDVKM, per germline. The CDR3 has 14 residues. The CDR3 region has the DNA TGTGCCAGCACCCCGGACAGGGGACGGGATGAGCAGTTCTTC. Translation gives CASTPDRGRDEQFF. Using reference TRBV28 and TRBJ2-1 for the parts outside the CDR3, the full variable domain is DVKVTQSSRYLVKRTGEKVFLECVQDMDHENMFWYRQDPGLGLRLIYFSYDVKMKEKGDIPEGYSVSREKKERFSLILESASTNQTSMYLCASTPDRGRDEQFFGPGTRLTVL.

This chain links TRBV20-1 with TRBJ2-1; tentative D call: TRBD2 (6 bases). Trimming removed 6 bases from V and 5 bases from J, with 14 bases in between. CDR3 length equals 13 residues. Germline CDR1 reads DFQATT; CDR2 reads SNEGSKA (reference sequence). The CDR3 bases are TGCAGTGCCCCTGGGCGGGACGACAATGAGCAGTTCTTC. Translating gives CSAPGRDDNEQFF.

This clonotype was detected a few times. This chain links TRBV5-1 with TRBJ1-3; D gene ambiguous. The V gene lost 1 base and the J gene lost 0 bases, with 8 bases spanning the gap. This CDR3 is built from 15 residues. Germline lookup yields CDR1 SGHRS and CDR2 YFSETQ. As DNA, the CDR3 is TGCGCCAGCAGCTTGTCCCCAGTCTCTGGAAACACCATATATTTT. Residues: CASSLSPVSGNTIYF.

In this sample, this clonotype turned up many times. CDR3 loop: CASTVSQDYGYTF. CDR3 sequence (DNA): TGTGCCAGCACCGTTTCTCAAGACTATGGCTACACCTTC. This rearrangement joins TRBV28 to TRBJ1-2; no clear D. CDR3 length: 13 residues. Trimming took 7 bases from V and 3 from J, leaving 12 bases between them. Germline loops: CDR1 MDHEN, CDR2 SYDVKM.

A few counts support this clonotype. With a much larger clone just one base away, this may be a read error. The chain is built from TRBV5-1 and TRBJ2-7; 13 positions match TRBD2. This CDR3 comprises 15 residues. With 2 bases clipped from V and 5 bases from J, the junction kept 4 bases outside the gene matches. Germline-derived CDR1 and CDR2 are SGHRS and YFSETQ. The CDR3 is CASSFGLAGANEQYF. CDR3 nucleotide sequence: TGCGCCAGCAGCTTCGGACTAGCGGGAGCCAACGAGCAGTACTTC. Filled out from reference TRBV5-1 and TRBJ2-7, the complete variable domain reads KAGVTQTPRYLIKTRGQQVTLSCSPISGHRSVSWYQQTPGQGLQFLFEYFSETQRNKGNFPGRFSGRQFSNSRSEMNVSTLELGDSALYLCASSFGLAGANEQYFGPGTRLTVT.

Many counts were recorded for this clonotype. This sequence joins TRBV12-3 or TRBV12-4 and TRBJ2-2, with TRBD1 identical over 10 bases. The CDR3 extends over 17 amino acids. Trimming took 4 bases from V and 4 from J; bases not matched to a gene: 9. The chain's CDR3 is CASSSPGTGVGTGELFF. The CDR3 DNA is TGTGCCAGCAGTTCTCCCGGGACAGGGGTCGGCACCGGGGAGCTGTTTTTT.

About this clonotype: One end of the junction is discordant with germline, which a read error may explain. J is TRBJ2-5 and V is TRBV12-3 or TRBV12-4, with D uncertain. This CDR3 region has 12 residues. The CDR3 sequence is CVSSLFQETQYF. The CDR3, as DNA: TGTGTCAGCAGTTTATTCCAAGAGACCCAGTACTTC.

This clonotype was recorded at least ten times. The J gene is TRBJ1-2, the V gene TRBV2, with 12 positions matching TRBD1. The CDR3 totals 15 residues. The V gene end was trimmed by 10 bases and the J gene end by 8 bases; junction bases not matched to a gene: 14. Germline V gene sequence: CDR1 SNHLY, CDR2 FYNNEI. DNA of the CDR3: TGTGCCACCTCGGGACAGGGGGCCCAAAGCAGCGGCTACACCTTC. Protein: CATSGQGAQSSGYTF. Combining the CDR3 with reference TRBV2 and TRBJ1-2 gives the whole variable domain EPEVTQTPSHQVTQMGQEVILRCVPISNHLYFYWYRQILGQKVEFLVSFYNNEISEKSEIFDDQFSVERPDGSNFTLKIRSTKLEDSAMYFCATSGQGAQSSGYTFGSGTRLTVV.

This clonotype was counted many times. CDR3 loop: CASSPRTGRNGYTF. CDR3 DNA: TGTGCCAGCAGCCCAAGGACAGGGCGAAATGGCTACACCTTC. The chain recombines TRBV2 with TRBJ1-2; 8 positions match TRBD1. The CDR3 has 14 residues. Trimming at V came to 6 bases and at J to 6 bases, leaving 9 bases not matched to a gene. The V gene's germline CDR1 is SNHLY and CDR2 FYNNEI.

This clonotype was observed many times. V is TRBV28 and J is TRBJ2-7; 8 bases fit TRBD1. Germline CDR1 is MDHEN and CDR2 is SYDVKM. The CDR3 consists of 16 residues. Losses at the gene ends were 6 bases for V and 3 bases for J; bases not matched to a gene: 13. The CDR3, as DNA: TGTGCCAGCAGGCCACGCACAGGGGGGATTATCTACGAGCAGTACTTC. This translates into CASRPRTGGIIYEQYF.

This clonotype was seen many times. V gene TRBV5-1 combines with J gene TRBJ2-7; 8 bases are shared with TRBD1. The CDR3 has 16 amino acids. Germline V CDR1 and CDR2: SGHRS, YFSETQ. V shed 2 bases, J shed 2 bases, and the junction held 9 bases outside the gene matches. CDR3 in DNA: TGCGCCAGCAGCTTAGAAACCGGGACAGGCGCCTACGAGCAGTACTTC. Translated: CASSLETGTGAYEQYF.

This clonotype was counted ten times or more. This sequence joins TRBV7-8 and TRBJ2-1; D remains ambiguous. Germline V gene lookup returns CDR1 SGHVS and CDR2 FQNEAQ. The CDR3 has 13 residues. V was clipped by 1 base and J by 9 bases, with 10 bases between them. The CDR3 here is CASSLVVLGEQFF. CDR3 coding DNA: TGTGCCAGCAGCTTAGTAGTTCTAGGTGAGCAGTTCTTC. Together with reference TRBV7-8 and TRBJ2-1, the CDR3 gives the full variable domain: GAGVSQSPRYKVAKRGQDVALRCDPISGHVSLFWYQQALGQGPEFLTYFQNEAQLDKSGLPSDRFFAERPEGSVSTLKIQRTQQEDSAVYLCASSLVVLGEQFFGPGTRLTVL.

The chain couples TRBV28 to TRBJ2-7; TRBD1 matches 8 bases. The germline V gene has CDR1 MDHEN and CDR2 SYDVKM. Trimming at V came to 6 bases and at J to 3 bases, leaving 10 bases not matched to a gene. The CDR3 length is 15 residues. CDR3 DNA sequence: TGTGCCAGCAGGCCTTCCGGGACAGGCCTCTACGAGCAGTACTTC. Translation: CASRPSGTGLYEQYF.

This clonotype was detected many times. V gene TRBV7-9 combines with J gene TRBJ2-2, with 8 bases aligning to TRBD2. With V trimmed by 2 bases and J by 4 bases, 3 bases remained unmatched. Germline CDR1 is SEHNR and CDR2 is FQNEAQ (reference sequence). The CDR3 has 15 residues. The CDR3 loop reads CASSLSGSFTGELFF. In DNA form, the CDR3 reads TGTGCCAGCAGCTTAAGCGGGAGTTTCACCGGGGAGCTGTTTTTT.

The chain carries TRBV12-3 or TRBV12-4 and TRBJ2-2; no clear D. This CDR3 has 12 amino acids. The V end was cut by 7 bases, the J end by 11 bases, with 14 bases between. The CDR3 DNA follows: TGTGCCAGCACCCCGGCGAGGAATGAGCTGTTTTTT. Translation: CASTPARNELFF.

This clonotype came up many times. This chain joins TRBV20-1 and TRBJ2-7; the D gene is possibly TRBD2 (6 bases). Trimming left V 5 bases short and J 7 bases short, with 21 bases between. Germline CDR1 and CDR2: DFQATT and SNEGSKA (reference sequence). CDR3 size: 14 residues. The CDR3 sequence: CSAVRDLTIGEQYF. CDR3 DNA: TGCAGTGCTGTCCGGGACTTAACCATAGGGGAGCAGTACTTC.

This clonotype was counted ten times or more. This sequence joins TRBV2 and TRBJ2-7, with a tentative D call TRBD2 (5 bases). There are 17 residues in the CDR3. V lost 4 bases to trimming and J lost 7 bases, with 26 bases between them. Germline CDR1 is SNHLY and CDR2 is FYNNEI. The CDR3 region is CASSADVFLEVKREQYF. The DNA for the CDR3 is TGTGCCAGCAGTGCGGACGTGTTCCTGGAGGTTAAGAGGGAGCAGTACTTC.

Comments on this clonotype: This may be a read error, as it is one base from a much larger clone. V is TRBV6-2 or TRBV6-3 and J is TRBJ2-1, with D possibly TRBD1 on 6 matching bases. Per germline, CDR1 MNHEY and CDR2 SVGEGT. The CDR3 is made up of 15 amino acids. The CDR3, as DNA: TGTGCCAGCAGTCAGGGGTGGCCCCCCTACCATGAGCAGTTCTTC. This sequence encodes CASSQGWPPYHEQFF.

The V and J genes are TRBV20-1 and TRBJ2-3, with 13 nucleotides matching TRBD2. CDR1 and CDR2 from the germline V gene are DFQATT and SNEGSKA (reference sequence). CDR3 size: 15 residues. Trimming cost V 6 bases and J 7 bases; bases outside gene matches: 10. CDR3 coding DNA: TGCAGTGCCAACTCCGGGACTAGCGGGATGAATACGCAGTATTTT. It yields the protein CSANSGTSGMNTQYF.

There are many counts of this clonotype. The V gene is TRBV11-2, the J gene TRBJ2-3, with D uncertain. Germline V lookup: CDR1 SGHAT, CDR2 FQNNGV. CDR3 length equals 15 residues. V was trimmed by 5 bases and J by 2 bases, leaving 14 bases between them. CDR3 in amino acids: CASSAYLQATDTQYF. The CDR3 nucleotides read TGTGCCAGCAGCGCCTACCTTCAGGCCACAGATACGCAGTATTTT.

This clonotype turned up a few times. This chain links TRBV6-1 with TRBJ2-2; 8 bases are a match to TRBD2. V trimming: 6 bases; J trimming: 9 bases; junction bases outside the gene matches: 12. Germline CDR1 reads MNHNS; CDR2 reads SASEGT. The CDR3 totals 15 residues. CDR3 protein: CASSKGLGGARELFF. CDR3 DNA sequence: TGTGCCAGCAGCAAGGGACTAGGGGGGGCCCGGGAGCTGTTTTTT.